These T cell receptor beta chains were read from a single sample in a study of OX40 agonist ivuxolimab in advanced cancers. TCRdb's copy holds only in-frame clones and misses some; the assay was immunoSEQ multiplex PCR. The sample holds around 23,000 clones, around 79% seen once. The sequences come from CD4+ or CD8+ T cells sorted from blood, collected in a trial of the OX40 agonist ivuxolimab. These receptor sequences come from an adult with an advanced solid tumor such as melanoma, head and neck, liver or kidney cancer. CDR3s include the opening cysteine and the closing phenylalanine or tryptophan.

j_call,v_call,cdr3_aa
TRBJ2-7,TRBV19,CASSIDPRGTYEQYF
TRBJ1-2,TRBV7-9,CASSKVVRALTNYGYTF
TRBJ2-5,TRBV2,CARSQGERQETQYF
TRBJ2-5,TRBV19,CASSISGQETQYF
TRBJ1-5,TRBV5-1,CASSTGQGKQPQHF
TRBJ1-2,TRBV20-1,CSATGTVSYTF
TRBJ2-3,TRBV21-1,CASSPPAGSTDTQYF
TRBJ1-5,TRBV9,CASSLRDSNQPQHF
TRBJ1-1,TRBV4-2,CASNQRDSEAFF
TRBJ1-5,TRBV6-5,CASSYRGSNQPQHF
TRBJ2-1,TRBV9,CASSVGGAAYNEQFF
TRBJ1-1,TRBV27,CASRYGVVAFF
TRBJ1-5,TRBV5-1,CASSLGGSYSNQPQHF
TRBJ2-1,TRBV7-6,CASSLAGGTPNEQFF
TRBJ2-3,TRBV18,CASSQEIGTGVTDTQYF
TRBJ1-2,TRBV27,CASSSTGRVYGYTF
TRBJ2-7,TRBV5-1,CASSIRGRGYEQYF
TRBJ1-1,TRBV29-1,CSVEVGANTEAFF
TRBJ2-5,TRBV28,CASSTLPYKTQYF
TRBJ2-7,TRBV6-1,CATGLVGFYEQYF
TRBJ2-1,TRBV5-4,CASSLLNEQFF
TRBJ2-1,TRBV7-3,CASSLEASGSSYNEQFF
TRBJ2-2,TRBV28,CASSRVLSAELFF
TRBJ1-4,TRBV29-1,CSVELTGGEKLFF
TRBJ1-1,TRBV19,CASSIRAGWGSLFEAFF
TRBJ1-1,TRBV6-4,CASSDLDTLNTEAFF
TRBJ1-1,TRBV28,CASSLKPGHPLWHTEAFF
TRBJ2-7,TRBV25-1,CASSGTSGKYEQYF
TRBJ2-1,TRBV12-5,CASGLVRDPGLAGHYNEQFF
TRBJ1-2,TRBV19,CASSEMGYGYTF
TRBJ2-7,TRBV7-2,CASSTTSGEQYF
TRBJ2-1,TRBV4-1,CASSRGGLAGFYNEQFF
TRBJ2-3,TRBV7-3,CASSLSGSGGSTDTQYF